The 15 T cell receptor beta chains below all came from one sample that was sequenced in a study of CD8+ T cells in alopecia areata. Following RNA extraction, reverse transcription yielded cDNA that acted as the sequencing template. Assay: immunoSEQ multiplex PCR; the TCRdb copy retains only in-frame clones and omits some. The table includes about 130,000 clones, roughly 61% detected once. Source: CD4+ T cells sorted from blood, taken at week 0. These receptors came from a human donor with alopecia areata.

Here the CDR3 reads CASSLAIGNEQFF. The CDR3 nucleotides read TGTGCCAGCAGCTTGGCCATCGGAAATGAGCAGTTCTTC. The V call is TRBV5-4, the J call TRBJ2-1; D unclear. Germline CDR1 SGHNT, CDR2 YYREEE (reference sequence). V lost 0 bases and J lost 7, with 8 bases in between. This CDR3 has 13 residues.

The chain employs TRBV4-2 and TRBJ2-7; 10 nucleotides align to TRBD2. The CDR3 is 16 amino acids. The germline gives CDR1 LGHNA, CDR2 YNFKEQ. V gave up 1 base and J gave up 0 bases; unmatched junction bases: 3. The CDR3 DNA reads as TGTGCCAGCAGCCAAGCCAGCGGGGGGGCCTCCTACGAGCAGTACTTC. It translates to CASSQASGGASYEQYF.

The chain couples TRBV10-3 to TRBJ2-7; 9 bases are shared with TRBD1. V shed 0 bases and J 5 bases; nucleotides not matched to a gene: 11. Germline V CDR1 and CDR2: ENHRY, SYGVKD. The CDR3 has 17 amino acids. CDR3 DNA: TGTGCCATCAGTGAGTCGTTATACCCGGGACAGGGTGACGAGCAGTACTTC. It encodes CAISESLYPGQGDEQYF.

The CDR3: CASSRRGSFYEQYF. DNA for the CDR3: TGTGCCAGCAGTCGGCGGGGTAGTTTTTACGAGCAGTACTTC. The J gene is TRBJ2-7, the V gene TRBV6-5; TRBD2 is a possible D gene (6 bases). The CDR3 length is 14 residues. With 5 bases removed from V and 4 bases from J, the gap between germline ends came to 15 bases. Germline lookup yields CDR1 MNHEY and CDR2 SVGAGI.

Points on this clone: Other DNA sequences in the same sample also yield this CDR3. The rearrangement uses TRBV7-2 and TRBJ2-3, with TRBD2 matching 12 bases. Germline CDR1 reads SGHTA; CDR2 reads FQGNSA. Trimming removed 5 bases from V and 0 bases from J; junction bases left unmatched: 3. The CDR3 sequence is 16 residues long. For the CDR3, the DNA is TGTGCCAGCAGCCCCGGACTAGCGGGGAGCACAGATACGCAGTATTTT. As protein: CASSPGLAGSTDTQYF.

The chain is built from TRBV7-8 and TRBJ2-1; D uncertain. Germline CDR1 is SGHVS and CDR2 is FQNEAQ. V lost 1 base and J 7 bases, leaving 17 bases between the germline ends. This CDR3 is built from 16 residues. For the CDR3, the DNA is TGTGCCAGCAGCTTAGTTACCCTGGGATTTGGTAATGAGCAGTTCTTC. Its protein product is CASSLVTLGFGNEQFF.

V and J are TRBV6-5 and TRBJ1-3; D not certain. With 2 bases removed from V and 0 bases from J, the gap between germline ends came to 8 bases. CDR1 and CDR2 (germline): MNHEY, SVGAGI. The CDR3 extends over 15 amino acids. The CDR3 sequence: CASSYRLSSGNTIYF. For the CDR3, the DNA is TGTGCCAGCAGTTACAGGCTATCCTCTGGAAACACCATATATTTT.

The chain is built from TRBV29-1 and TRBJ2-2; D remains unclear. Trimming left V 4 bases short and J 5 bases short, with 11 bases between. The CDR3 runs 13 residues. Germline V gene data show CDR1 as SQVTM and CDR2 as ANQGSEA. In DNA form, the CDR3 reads TGCAGCGTTGCAGGCCTTCCTACCGGGGAGCTGTTTTTT. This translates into CSVAGLPTGELFF.

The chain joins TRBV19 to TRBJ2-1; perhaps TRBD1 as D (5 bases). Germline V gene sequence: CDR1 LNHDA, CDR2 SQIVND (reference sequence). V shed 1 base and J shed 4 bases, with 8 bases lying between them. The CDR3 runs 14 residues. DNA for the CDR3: TGTGCCAGTAGTATAGGGACATCGTACAATGAGCAGTTCTTC. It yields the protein CASSIGTSYNEQFF.

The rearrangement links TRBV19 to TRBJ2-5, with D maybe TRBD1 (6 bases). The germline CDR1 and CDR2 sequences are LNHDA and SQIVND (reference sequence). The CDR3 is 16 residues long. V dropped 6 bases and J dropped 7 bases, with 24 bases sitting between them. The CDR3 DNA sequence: TGTGCCAGTAGCCCGGGGACAATGAACGACCTGGGGACCCAGTACTTC. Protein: CASSPGTMNDLGTQYF.

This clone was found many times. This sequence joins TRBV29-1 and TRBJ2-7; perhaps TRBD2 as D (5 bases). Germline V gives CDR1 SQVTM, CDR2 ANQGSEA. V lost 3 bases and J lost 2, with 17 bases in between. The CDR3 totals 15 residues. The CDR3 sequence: CSVEGVKGSTYEQYF. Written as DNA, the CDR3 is TGCAGCGTTGAGGGAGTTAAAGGATCAACCTACGAGCAGTACTTC.

CDR3 in DNA: TGCGCCAGCAGCGCCGGGACGGAGTATAATTCACCCCTCCACTTT. This translates into CASSAGTEYNSPLHF. This chain links TRBV5-1 with TRBJ1-6; TRBD1 is a possible D gene (5 bases). With 4 bases removed from V and 4 bases from J, the gap between germline ends came to 12 bases. This CDR3 has 15 amino acids. Germline V CDR1 and CDR2: SGHRS, YFSETQ. Together with reference TRBV5-1 and TRBJ1-6, the CDR3 gives the full variable domain: KAGVTQTPRYLIKTRGQQVTLSCSPISGHRSVSWYQQTPGQGLQFLFEYFSETQRNKGNFPGRFSGRQFSNSRSEMNVSTLELGDSALYLCASSAGTEYNSPLHFGNGTRLTVT.

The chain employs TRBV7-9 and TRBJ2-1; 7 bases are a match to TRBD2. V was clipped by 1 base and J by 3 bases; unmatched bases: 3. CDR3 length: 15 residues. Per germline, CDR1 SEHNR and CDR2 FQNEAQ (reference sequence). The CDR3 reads CASSLGWGGYNEQFF. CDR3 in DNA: TGTGCCAGCAGCTTAGGTTGGGGGGGCTACAATGAGCAGTTCTTC.

CDR3 sequence: CASSPLQGYTEAFF. CDR3 sequence (DNA): TGTGCCAGCTCACCACTCCAGGGTTATACTGAAGCTTTCTTT. The chain uses TRBV18 and TRBJ1-1; D possibly corresponds to TRBD1 (5 bases). V lost 1 base, J lost 5 bases, and 11 bases lay in between. The length of the CDR3 is 14 residues. The germline V gene encodes CDR1 KGHSH and CDR2 LQKENI. Full variable domain (outside the CDR3, taken from reference TRBV18 and TRBJ1-1): NAGVMQNPRHLVRRRGQEARLRCSPMKGHSHVYWYRQLPEEGLKFMVYLQKENIIDESGMPKERFSAEFPKEGPSILRIQQVVRGDSAAYFCASSPLQGYTEAFFGQGTRLTVV.

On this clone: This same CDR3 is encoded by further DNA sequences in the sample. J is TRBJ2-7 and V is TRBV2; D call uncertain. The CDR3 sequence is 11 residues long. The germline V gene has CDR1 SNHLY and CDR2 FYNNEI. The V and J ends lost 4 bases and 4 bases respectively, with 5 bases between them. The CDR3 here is CASSARYEQYF. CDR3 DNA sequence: TGTGCCAGCAGTGCGAGGTACGAGCAGTACTTC.